Below, 24 T cell receptor beta chains from the same sample are listed, as sequenced in a study of blood T cell repertoires in COVID-19 (dated by TCRdb to 2020 to 2022). Libraries were constructed by the immunoSEQ multiplex PCR assay. Imported from immuneACCESS, the table was reduced by TCRdb to in-frame sequences with V and J called. These copies leave out some clones; in studies compared against another copy, an unresolved V gene accounts for under half, and the cause of the remainder is not known. Recorded for this sample are approximately 280,000 clones; around nine tenths of them occurred a single time. The ten largest clones represent approximately 7.5% of the sample. The sequencing sample was made of peripheral blood. Receptor source: a woman aged 30 to 39 with COVID-19, enrolled during active disease.

This chain joins TRBV28 and TRBJ1-5, with D uncertain. The ends were cut back, 5 bases at V and 6 bases at J, with 11 bases in the middle. Germline V gene sequence: CDR1 MDHEN, CDR2 SYDVKM. The CDR3 totals 13 residues. The CDR3 spells CASSPGEIQPQHF. For the CDR3, the DNA is TGTGCCAGCAGTCCCGGGGAGATTCAGCCCCAGCATTTT. Complete variable domain (other parts from reference TRBV28 and TRBJ1-5): DVKVTQSSRYLVKRTGEKVFLECVQDMDHENMFWYRQDPGLGLRLIYFSYDVKMKEKGDIPEGYSVSREKKERFSLILESASTNQTSMYLCASSPGEIQPQHFGDGTRLSIL.

J is TRBJ2-5 and V is TRBV9; possibly TRBD1 for D (6 bases). Germline V gives CDR1 SGDLS, CDR2 YYNGEE. The CDR3 runs to 15 residues. Trimming left V 0 bases short and J 4 bases short, with 13 bases between. CDR3 DNA sequence: TGTGCCAGCAGCGTAGTAGGGGGTGCGTCAGAGACCCAGTACTTC. Encoded protein: CASSVVGGASETQYF.

The sample holds one count of this clone. The chain combines TRBV5-6 with TRBJ2-1, with 13 bases matching TRBD2. Germline V gene lookup returns CDR1 SGHDT and CDR2 YYEEEE. J was trimmed by 5 bases and V by 3 bases; bases with no gene match: 5. The CDR3 loop spans 16 amino acids. This CDR3 is CASSWYGLAGDNEQFF. The CDR3 bases are TGTGCCAGCAGCTGGTATGGACTAGCGGGAGACAATGAGCAGTTCTTC.

V is TRBV6-6 and J is TRBJ2-5; D gene unclear. The CDR3 consists of 12 residues. CDR1 and CDR2 from the germline V gene are MNHNY and SVGAGI (reference sequence). V dropped 7 bases and J dropped 4 bases, with 10 bases sitting between them. This CDR3 reads CASTPGRETQYF. The CDR3, as DNA: TGTGCCAGCACCCCTGGCCGAGAGACCCAGTACTTC.

This chain connects TRBV6-5 to TRBJ1-2, with 11 positions matching TRBD1. The junction had 7 bases not matched to a gene; V was cut back by 6 bases and J by 4 bases. The length of the CDR3 is 15 residues. Germline CDR1 is MNHEY and CDR2 is SVGAGI. The CDR3 region has the DNA TGTGCCAGCAGGCGGACAGGGGGCTCGGGCTATGGCTACACCTTC. Encoded protein: CASRRTGGSGYGYTF.

The chain links TRBV24-1 to TRBJ2-6, with D tentatively TRBD2 (6 bases). V lost 3 bases and J 2 bases, leaving 10 bases between the germline ends. Per germline, CDR1 KGHDR and CDR2 SFDVKD. The CDR3 length is 16 residues. The CDR3 loop is CATSDVSGPGANVLTF. CDR3 nucleotides: TGTGCCACCAGTGATGTAAGCGGGCCTGGGGCCAACGTCCTGACTTTC.

The chain has TRBV6-1 and TRBJ2-1, with D possibly being TRBD1 (5 bases). V lost 1 base and J lost 8, with 9 bases in between. The germline gives CDR1 MNHNS, CDR2 SASEGT. This CDR3 spans 13 amino acids. The chain's CDR3 is CASSEVGRDEQFF. The CDR3 DNA reads as TGTGCCAGCAGTGAAGTCGGCAGGGATGAGCAGTTCTTC.

The chain recombines TRBV5-6 with TRBJ1-2; possibly TRBD1 for D (6 bases). Per the germline V gene, CDR1 is SGHDT and CDR2 is YYEEEE. The CDR3 contains 13 residues. With 6 bases removed from V and 3 bases from J, the gap between germline ends came to 12 bases. CDR3 residues: CASTLGGHYGYTF. The DNA of the CDR3 is TGTGCCAGCACCCTAGGGGGTCACTATGGCTACACCTTC.

CDR3 sequence: CASSLRTGGSLSYTF. The DNA for the CDR3 is TGTGCCAGCAGCTTAAGGACAGGGGGATCTCTAAGCTACACCTTC. The V call is TRBV7-9, the J call TRBJ1-2; 10 bases are shared with TRBD1. The CDR3 length is 15 residues. V was pared by 2 bases and J by 9 bases, with 9 bases of the junction left unmatched. Germline V lookup: CDR1 SEHNR, CDR2 FQNEAQ (reference sequence).

In this sample, this clone turned up once. The genes are TRBV27 and TRBJ2-1; D is undetermined. Germline CDR1 MNHEY, CDR2 SMNVEV (reference sequence). The CDR3 contains 14 residues. V was clipped by 6 bases and J by 0 bases, with 9 bases between them. The CDR3 coding sequence is TGTGCCAGCAGCCTCCTCAGCTCCTACAATGAGCAGTTCTTC. It codes for CASSLLSSYNEQFF.

This clone turned up a few times. The CDR3 is CASSDRQINQPQHF. The DNA of the CDR3 is TGTGCCAGCAGCGACAGGCAGATCAATCAGCCCCAGCATTTT. The V gene is TRBV2, the J gene TRBJ1-5, with a possible D match to TRBD1 (6 bases). This CDR3 has 14 amino acids. CDR1 and CDR2 (germline): SNHLY, FYNNEI. Trimming cost V 6 bases and J 3 bases, with 12 bases left between them.

The chain carries TRBV30 and TRBJ1-2; a weak D match, TRBD1 (5 bases). Per germline, CDR1 GTSNPN and CDR2 SVGIG (reference sequence). Trimming removed 5 bases at V and 0 bases at J, with 10 bases between. The CDR3 loop spans 13 amino acids. The CDR3 region has the DNA TGTGCCTGGCGACAGAGTTCTAACTATGGCTACACCTTC. This encodes CAWRQSSNYGYTF.

The rearrangement links TRBV5-1 to TRBJ2-2, with D uncertain. Germline CDR1 is SGHRS and CDR2 is YFSETQ. The CDR3 has 14 amino acids. The germline V and J ends were trimmed by 2 bases and 2 bases, with 7 bases remaining between them. CDR3 sequence reads: CASSFSRNTGELFF. As DNA, the CDR3 is TGCGCCAGCAGCTTCTCCCGTAACACCGGGGAGCTGTTTTTT.

This clone was found a few times. The genes are TRBV4-1 and TRBJ2-7; TRBD1 is a possible D gene (6 bases). CDR1 MGHRA and CDR2 YSYEKL come from the germline V gene. The V end lost 1 base, the J end lost 5 bases, and 15 bases lay between the germline ends. The CDR3 consists of 15 residues. CDR3 protein: CASSQAGRGGHEQYF. CDR3 bases: TGCGCCAGCAGCCAAGCGGGCAGGGGCGGGCACGAGCAGTACTTC.

The chain couples TRBV19 to TRBJ1-1, with D unclear. Deletions cut 9 bases from V and 11 bases from J, with 16 bases between. CDR3 length equals 11 residues. Germline values: CDR1 LNHDA, CDR2 SQIVND (reference sequence). CDR3 DNA sequence: TGTGCCAGCAGCATAGGCTCGGGGGCTTTCTTT. It is translated as CASSIGSGAFF.

This chain uses TRBV7-8 with TRBJ2-2, with a weak D call TRBD2 (5 bases). From germline, CDR1 is SGHVS and CDR2 FQNEAQ. Trimming left V 0 bases short and J 0 bases short, with 8 bases between. The CDR3 loop spans 16 amino acids. In DNA form, the CDR3 reads TGTGCCAGCAGCTTAGCAACGGGATCGAACACCGGGGAGCTGTTTTTT. Its protein product is CASSLATGSNTGELFF.

V is TRBV12-3 or TRBV12-4 and J is TRBJ2-2; D call uncertain. This CDR3 is built from 13 residues. Between the trimmed V and J ends, which lost 5 bases and 7 bases, there was a span of 11 bases. CDR3 in amino acids: CASSPPVVGELFF. The DNA for the CDR3 is TGTGCCAGCAGTCCTCCAGTGGTCGGGGAGCTGTTTTTT.

This rearrangement joins TRBV7-9 to TRBJ2-7, with D tentatively TRBD1 (5 bases). The germline V gene encodes CDR1 SEHNR and CDR2 FQNEAQ (reference sequence). CDR3 size: 12 residues. Trimming cost V 5 bases and J 4 bases, with 9 bases left between them. CDR3 coding DNA: TGTGCCAGCAGCCCGACAGAGTACGAGCAGTACTTC. Encoded protein: CASSPTEYEQYF.

V and J are TRBV24-1 and TRBJ2-3; tentative D call: TRBD2 (5 bases). This CDR3 has 17 residues. The V gene lost 3 bases and the J gene lost 1 base, with 16 bases spanning the gap. Germline V gene data show CDR1 as KGHDR and CDR2 as SFDVKD. The DNA of the CDR3 is TGTGCCACCAGTGATCCCCGACGGGGAGCTGGCACAGATACGCAGTATTTT. Translating gives CATSDPRRGAGTDTQYF.

The chain is built from TRBV15 and TRBJ2-7, with D unresolved. V was pared by 1 base and J by 0 bases, with 10 bases between. CDR1 is LNHNV and CDR2 is YYDKDF in the germline V gene (reference sequence). The CDR3 contains 15 residues. In DNA, the CDR3 is TGTGCCACCAGCAGAGGCGGCGACCGCTCCTACGAGCAGTACTTC. The encoded protein is CATSRGGDRSYEQYF.

The count of this clone is one. This chain links TRBV30 with TRBJ1-2, with 7 bases that match TRBD1. CDR1 and CDR2 from the germline V gene are GTSNPN and SVGIG (reference sequence). The CDR3 spans 13 residues. Losses at the gene ends were 5 bases for V and 5 bases for J; bases not matched to a gene: 8. The CDR3 coding sequence is TGTGCCTGGGCACGGGACAGATTTTATGGCTACACCTTC. Translating gives CAWARDRFYGYTF.

The chain carries TRBV5-4 and TRBJ1-3; TRBD1 matches at 10 bases. J was trimmed by 3 bases and V by 3 bases; bases with no gene match: 3. Germline CDR1 is SGHNT and CDR2 is YYREEE (reference sequence). CDR3 length: 15 residues. DNA of the CDR3: TGTGCCAGCAGCTCCGACAGGGGGCTTGGAAACACCATATATTTT. As protein: CASSSDRGLGNTIYF. Full variable domain (missing parts from reference TRBV5-4 and TRBJ1-3): ETGVTQSPTHLIKTRGQQVTLRCSSQSGHNTVSWYQQALGQGPQFIFQYYREEENGRGNFPPRFSGLQFPNYSSELNVNALELDDSALYLCASSSDRGLGNTIYFGEGSWLTVV.

This chain links TRBV4-3 with TRBJ2-2, with 7 bases identical to TRBD1. Germline loops: CDR1 LGHNA, CDR2 YSLEER. V shed 0 bases, J shed 7 bases, and the junction held 11 bases outside the gene matches. The CDR3 consists of 17 residues. The CDR3 is CASSQDPTDREGGELFF. DNA for the CDR3: TGCGCCAGCAGCCAAGACCCTACCGACAGGGAAGGCGGGGAGCTGTTTTTT.

This clone has just a few counts. The V gene is TRBV4-2, the J gene TRBJ1-3, with D unresolved. Germline V CDR1 and CDR2: LGHNA, YNFKEQ. V was shortened by 5 bases and J by 0 bases, with 14 bases between the two germline ends. The length of the CDR3 is 16 residues. CDR3 sequence (DNA): TGTGCCAGCAGCGCCAACAGTCTTCTCTCTGGAAACACCATATATTTT. Its protein product is CASSANSLLSGNTIYF.